These 24 T cell receptor beta chains were sequenced from one sample in a study of a mutant IDH1 vaccine in newly diagnosed glioma. Time point described: week 23, last vaccination. Vaccine doses each comprised 300 ug of mutant IDH1 20-mer peptide, with topical imiquimod. Their cognate antigens are unknown. Repertoires were generated with immunoSEQ multiplex PCR, while TCRdb's copy carries only in-frame clones and drops some. The table has around 40,000 clones, 60% to 85% seen once. The source was PBMCs, collected from a glioma patient whose treatment included an IDH1 peptide vaccine. The receptors stem from a woman aged 40-49 years with glioma. Some clones in this sample may be carry-over from other donors' samples.

V gene TRBV4-3 combines with J gene TRBJ2-1; D possibly uses TRBD1 or TRBD2 (5 bases each). CDR3 length: 14 residues. Germline V gene data show CDR1 as LGHNA and CDR2 as YSLEER. V was clipped by 4 bases and J by 8 bases, with 15 bases between them. CDR3 protein: CASSRGWGVDEQFF. In DNA, the CDR3 is TGCGCCAGCAGCCGCGGGTGGGGCGTAGATGAGCAGTTCTTC.

The DNA of the CDR3 is TGTGCCAGCAGCTTGGGGACGGGCACCGGGAACACTGAAGCTTTCTTT. This encodes CASSLGTGTGNTEAFF. This chain links TRBV7-2 with TRBJ1-1, with D tentatively TRBD1 (5 bases). CDR1 and CDR2 (germline): SGHTA, FQGNSA. The germline V and J ends were trimmed by 3 bases and 1 base, with 15 bases remaining between them. The CDR3 contains 16 residues. The complete variable domain, with remaining parts taken from reference TRBV7-2 and TRBJ1-1, reads GAGVSQSPSNKVTEKGKDVELRCDPISGHTALYWYRQSLGQGLEFLIYFQGNSAPDKSGLPSDRFSAERTGGSVSTLTIQRTQQEDSAVYLCASSLGTGTGNTEAFFGQGTRLTVV.

The genes are TRBV7-9 and TRBJ1-6; D gene ambiguous. The CDR3 runs to 15 residues. Germline CDR1 reads SEHNR; CDR2 reads FQNEAQ (reference sequence). V lost 7 bases and J 11 bases, leaving 21 bases between the germline ends. The DNA of the CDR3 is TGTGCCAGCACCAACCCATCCGGCGGGTCGACACCCCTCCACTTT. This codes for CASTNPSGGSTPLHF.

The chain links TRBV7-6 to TRBJ2-6, with D possibly TRBD1 on 6 matching bases. Trimming pared 4 bases from V and 2 bases from J, leaving 9 bases between. Looked up from germline, CDR1 is SGHVS and CDR2 is FNYEAQ. This CDR3 contains 15 residues. CDR3 nucleotide sequence: TGTGCCAGCAGCTACAGGGTTGCTGGGGCCAACGTCCTGACTTTC. This encodes CASSYRVAGANVLTF.

The CDR3 DNA reads as TGTGCCAGTAACGGACAGGGGCCCACCGGGGAGCTGTTTTTT. Its protein is CASNGQGPTGELFF. The chain has TRBV19 and TRBJ2-2, with 9 bases identical to TRBD1. This CDR3 spans 14 amino acids. V trimming: 7 bases; J trimming: 4 bases; junction bases outside the gene matches: 4. Germline V gene lookup returns CDR1 LNHDA and CDR2 SQIVND (reference sequence).

V usage is TRBV10-3 and J usage is TRBJ1-1; no clear D gene. V was clipped by 7 bases and J by 4 bases, with 16 bases between them. Germline assignment: CDR1 ENHRY and CDR2 SYGVKD. The CDR3 is 14 residues long. CDR3 DNA sequence: TGTGCCATCACTGGGTCCTCGGATGGCACTGAAGCTTTCTTT. Protein product: CAITGSSDGTEAFF.

The chain uses TRBV19 and TRBJ1-2, with a weak D call TRBD1 (6 bases). From germline, CDR1 is LNHDA and CDR2 SQIVND (reference sequence). The CDR3 loop spans 15 amino acids. V dropped 7 bases and J dropped 8 bases, with 23 bases sitting between them. CDR3 sequence reads: CASNTAGARIRGYTF. The CDR3 region has the DNA TGTGCCAGTAACACTGCAGGGGCCAGGATTCGGGGCTACACCTTC.

This clone was picked up a small number of times. The CDR3 sequence is CASSLNPAAGSGNTIYF. CDR3 nucleotide sequence: TGTGCCAGCAGCTTAAATCCGGCGGCAGGGTCTGGAAACACCATATATTTT. V is TRBV7-2 and J is TRBJ1-3; D might be TRBD1 (5 bases). Germline assignment: CDR1 SGHTA and CDR2 FQGNSA. Trimming pared 2 bases from V and 1 base from J, leaving 15 bases between. This CDR3 is 17 amino acids long.

This chain connects TRBV27 to TRBJ1-1, with 7 bases identical to TRBD1. The V gene end was trimmed by 8 bases and the J gene end by 0 bases; junction bases not matched to a gene: 3. Per the germline V gene, CDR1 is MNHEY and CDR2 is SMNVEV (reference sequence). CDR3 length: 13 residues. The CDR3 DNA follows: TGTGCCAGCTGGACAGGAATGAACACTGAAGCTTTCTTT. Translating gives CASWTGMNTEAFF.

By share of the sample, this clone is medium-sized. The gene calls are TRBV6-6 and TRBJ1-3, with D maybe TRBD1 (6 bases). The CDR3 totals 14 residues. Between the trimmed V and J ends, which lost 2 bases and 4 bases, there was a span of 9 bases. The germline CDR1 and CDR2 sequences are MNHNY and SVGAGI (reference sequence). The CDR3 protein is CASSYTTGGNTIYF. As DNA, the CDR3 is TGTGCCAGCAGTTACACCACAGGGGGAAACACCATATATTTT.

CDR3 protein: CASSAPWTRGANVLTF. In DNA, the CDR3 is TGCGCCAGCAGCGCGCCCTGGACTAGAGGGGCCAACGTCCTGACTTTC. The J gene is TRBJ2-6, the V gene TRBV5-1; TRBD2 agrees at 7 bases. The CDR3 length is 16 residues. J lost 4 bases, V lost 4 bases, and 8 bases had no gene match. Germline V gene sequence: CDR1 SGHRS, CDR2 YFSETQ.

V is TRBV5-6 and J is TRBJ2-1; TRBD1 aligns across 12 bases. The CDR3 has 14 amino acids. V shed 6 bases and J 5 bases; nucleotides not matched to a gene: 3. Germline values: CDR1 SGHDT, CDR2 YYEEEE. CDR3 protein: CASNRDRGHNEQFF. The CDR3 nucleotides are TGTGCCAGCAATAGGGACAGGGGGCACAATGAGCAGTTCTTC.

This sequence joins TRBV7-2 and TRBJ1-3, with D perhaps TRBD1 (5 bases). The length of the CDR3 is 15 residues. Per the germline V gene, CDR1 is SGHTA and CDR2 is FQGNSA. With 4 bases removed from V and 2 bases from J, the gap between germline ends came to 12 bases. For the CDR3, the DNA is TGTGCCAGCAGCTCCCCGCGGGGGACTGGAAACACCATATATTTT. It translates to CASSSPRGTGNTIYF.

This chain connects TRBV6-5 to TRBJ1-3; D gene ambiguous. The CDR3 has 13 residues. Germline loops: CDR1 MNHEY, CDR2 SVGAGI. Trimming pared 6 bases from V and 1 base from J, leaving 7 bases between. The CDR3 DNA reads as TGTGCCAGCAGCGAACTTTCTGGAAACACCATATATTTT. This encodes CASSELSGNTIYF.

The V and J genes are TRBV27 and TRBJ1-1; D possibly corresponds to TRBD1 (5 bases). Trimming cost V 3 bases and J 1 base, with 12 bases left between them. The CDR3 sequence is 15 residues long. Germline CDR1 reads MNHEY; CDR2 reads SMNVEV (reference sequence). CDR3 protein: CASSLGSGGNTEAFF. The CDR3 DNA is TGTGCCAGCAGTTTGGGGTCCGGGGGGAACACTGAAGCTTTCTTT.

The chain carries TRBV9 and TRBJ1-2; D is uncertain. The V end was cut by 3 bases, the J end by 4 bases, with 7 bases between. The CDR3 spans 12 residues. Germline CDR1 reads SGDLS; CDR2 reads YYNGEE. CDR3 amino acids: CASSGGSYGYTF. The CDR3 nucleotides read TGTGCCAGCAGCGGGGGTAGCTATGGCTACACCTTC.

The rearrangement links TRBV9 to TRBJ2-1; a weak D match, TRBD1 (6 bases). There are 15 residues in the CDR3. The V and J ends lost 2 bases and 8 bases respectively, with 17 bases between them. CDR1 SGDLS and CDR2 YYNGEE come from the germline V gene. CDR3 coding DNA: TGTGCCAGCAGCGTGCGACAGGTACAAGCGGATGAGCAGTTCTTC. Translated: CASSVRQVQADEQFF.

The chain employs TRBV19 and TRBJ1-1, with 8 bases that match TRBD1. This CDR3 has 15 residues. Losses at the gene ends were 2 bases for V and 1 base for J; bases not matched to a gene: 3. Looked up from germline, CDR1 is LNHDA and CDR2 is SQIVND (reference sequence). The CDR3 protein is CASSITGGSNTEAFF. DNA for the CDR3: TGTGCCAGTAGTATAACAGGGGGATCGAACACTGAAGCTTTCTTT.

This clone was found a few times. This chain links TRBV10-1 with TRBJ1-1; no reliable D call. The CDR3 is made up of 13 amino acids. The germline CDR1 and CDR2 sequences are WNHNN and SYGVQD (reference sequence). Trimming stripped 5 bases from V and 4 bases from J, with 11 bases between. DNA for the CDR3: TGCGCCAGCAGTCCTCGGACGAGCACTGAAGCTTTCTTT. It is translated as CASSPRTSTEAFF.

V is TRBV4-3 and J is TRBJ2-7; 8 bases fit TRBD1. The CDR3 is made up of 14 amino acids. Per the germline V gene, CDR1 is LGHNA and CDR2 is YSLEER. Trimming took 1 base from V and 4 from J; bases not matched to a gene: 3. The CDR3 protein is CASSQGTGRYEQYF. The DNA of the CDR3 is TGCGCCAGCAGCCAAGGGACAGGGAGGTACGAGCAGTACTTC.

The chain is built from TRBV27 and TRBJ2-5; no definite D call. The ends were cut back, 7 bases at V and 0 bases at J, with 12 bases in the middle. CDR1 MNHEY and CDR2 SMNVEV come from the germline V gene (reference sequence). The CDR3 covers 14 residues. The CDR3 loop is CASKGMRNQETQYF. The DNA of the CDR3 is TGTGCCAGCAAGGGAATGAGGAACCAAGAGACCCAGTACTTC.

This clone was detected only a few times. The J gene is TRBJ2-6, the V gene TRBV11-2; D is unresolved. Trimming took 3 bases from V and 0 from J, leaving 9 bases between them. CDR3 length equals 16 residues. Germline V CDR1 and CDR2: SGHAT, FQNNGV. The DNA for the CDR3 is TGTGCCAGCAGCTTGTTCCAGAACTCTGGGGCCAACGTCCTGACTTTC. Translation gives CASSLFQNSGANVLTF.

The table lists this clone with a few counts. The CDR3 loop is CASSLSGNMNTEAFF. The CDR3 region has the DNA TGTGCCAGCAGTTTATCTGGTAACATGAACACTGAAGCTTTCTTT. The chain joins TRBV27 to TRBJ1-1; D is unclear. The CDR3 is 15 residues long. The germline CDR1 and CDR2 sequences are MNHEY and SMNVEV (reference sequence). Trimming left V 0 bases short and J 0 bases short, with 8 bases between.

V and J are TRBV18 and TRBJ1-6; possible D gene TRBD1, 5 bases. Germline lookup yields CDR1 KGHSH and CDR2 LQKENI. With 2 bases removed from V and 9 bases from J, the gap between germline ends came to 11 bases. The CDR3 runs 14 residues. CDR3 amino acids: CASSPLVGGSPLHF. The CDR3 coding sequence is TGTGCCAGCTCACCATTGGTGGGGGGTTCACCCCTCCACTTT.